The 10 T cell receptor beta chains below all came from one sample that was sequenced in a study of vaccination effects on CD4 cells after COVID-19. These receptors have no identified antigens. Expansion of antigen-specific CD4+ T cells with viral peptide pools was carried out by the ViraFEST assay before sequencing. On day 10 of culture, CD4+ T cells were separated out. A PCR test confirmed that the person had SARS-CoV-2 infection between March and December 2020. Clones were sequenced by immunoSEQ multiplex PCR, and TCRdb holds only the in-frame ones, with some missing. This sample yields 20,000 to 25,000 clones, of which around 75% are seen a single time; around 38% belongs to the top ten. The specimen was CD4+ T cells from PBMCs cultured with a peptide pool, collected before COVID-19 vaccination. These receptors were taken from a human donor who had a prior SARS-CoV-2 infection.

This clone was counted only a few times. The rearrangement links TRBV19 to TRBJ1-3; 8 bases match TRBD1. The CDR3 covers 16 residues. Looked up from germline, CDR1 is LNHDA and CDR2 is SQIVND (reference sequence). J gave up 3 bases and V 5 bases, and 9 bases lay outside the gene matches. CDR3 residues: CASSAPRGRGGNTIYF. CDR3 DNA sequence: TGTGCCAGTAGTGCACCCAGGGGGCGCGGTGGAAACACCATATATTTT.

The rearrangement uses TRBV2 and TRBJ1-6; D unresolved. V was trimmed by 0 bases and J by 10 bases, leaving 22 bases between them. The CDR3 covers 18 residues. CDR1 and CDR2 (germline): SNHLY, FYNNEI. DNA for the CDR3: TGTGCCAGCAGTGAAGCTTCTCCCCCCGGACTGATGGACTCACCCCTCCACTTT. Its translation is CASSEASPPGLMDSPLHF.

The V gene is TRBV5-1, the J gene TRBJ2-3; 8 bases map to TRBD1. After removal of 4 bases from V and 3 bases from J, the junction contained 10 bases not matched to a gene. This CDR3 comprises 16 residues. Germline CDR1 and CDR2: SGHRS and YFSETQ. CDR3 in DNA: TGCGCCAGCAGCACCGGACAGGGTTTGAGTACAGATACGCAGTATTTT. Translated, it gives CASSTGQGLSTDTQYF.

The CDR3 coding sequence is TGCAGTGCTAGTAATGTAGGAGGAGCTTTCTTT. Its protein product is CSASNVGGAFF. This rearrangement joins TRBV20-1 to TRBJ1-1, with no clear D. With 3 bases removed from V and 10 bases from J, the gap between germline ends came to 12 bases. Germline CDR1 reads DFQATT; CDR2 reads SNEGSKA (reference sequence). The CDR3 length is 11 residues.

DNA for the CDR3: TGTGCCAGCAGTTTGGGTCTGAACACTGAAGCTTTCTTT. The encoded protein is CASSLGLNTEAFF. The rearrangement links TRBV28 to TRBJ1-1, with D uncertain. CDR1 and CDR2 (germline): MDHEN, SYDVKM. The CDR3 is 13 residues long. Trimming took off 3 bases at V and 0 bases at J, with 5 bases between the two ends.

The V gene is TRBV7-8, the J gene TRBJ2-7; 9 positions match TRBD2. CDR1 and CDR2 (germline): SGHVS, FQNEAQ. CDR3 length equals 15 residues. V trimming: 5 bases; J trimming: 3 bases; junction bases outside the gene matches: 8. The CDR3 is CASSPTRGGNYEQYF. The CDR3 DNA reads TGTGCCAGCAGCCCGACGCGGGGGGGGAACTACGAGCAGTACTTC.

The chain joins TRBV4-2 to TRBJ2-5, with 16 bases that match TRBD2. Per germline, CDR1 LGHNA and CDR2 YNFKEQ. This CDR3 is built from 18 residues. V lost 4 bases and J lost 2; bases outside the gene matches: 7. CDR3 bases: TGTGCCAGCAGCCCTGGGACTAGCGGGAGGGGCCTTCAAGAGACCCAGTACTTC. Its translation: CASSPGTSGRGLQETQYF.

The chain has TRBV2 and TRBJ2-1; D unresolved. This CDR3 spans 16 amino acids. Deletions cut 4 bases from V and 4 bases from J, with 17 bases between. Germline V gene data show CDR1 as SNHLY and CDR2 as FYNNEI. DNA for the CDR3: TGTGCCAGCAGTGGAGGATCCCTCCCCATATACAATGAGCAGTTCTTC. As protein: CASSGGSLPIYNEQFF.

This clone turned up a few times. The J gene is TRBJ2-7, the V gene TRBV6-2 or TRBV6-3; perhaps TRBD1 as D (5 bases). This CDR3 spans 17 amino acids. Germline V lookup: CDR1 MNHEY, CDR2 SVGEGT. The V end lost 0 bases, the J end lost 4 bases, and 19 bases lay between the germline ends. CDR3 nucleotides: TGTGCCAGCAGTTACTCAGGGGCCGCCCGAGCCGTTTACGAGCAGTACTTC. Encoded protein: CASSYSGAARAVYEQYF.

V and J are TRBV5-8 and TRBJ2-7; D might be TRBD2 (5 bases). Per the germline V gene, CDR1 is SGHTS and CDR2 is YDEGEE. V was clipped by 1 base and J by 2 bases, with 7 bases between them. The CDR3 is 13 amino acids. CDR3 residues: CASSLTGTYEQYF. The DNA for the CDR3 is TGTGCCAGCAGCTTGACGGGAACCTACGAGCAGTACTTC.